Each of the 31 T cell receptor beta chains below was sequenced from the same sample in a study of CD8 T cells in Susac syndrome. cDNA came from roughly 0.53 to 1 ug RNA primed by random hexamers. TCRdb passed the immunoSEQ multiplex PCR reads through MiXCR, listing each CDR3 protein once. This sample yields about 240,000 distinct CDR3 sequences, of which 90% to 96% are seen a single time; approximately 0.094% belongs to the top ten. Sequenced sample: CD4+ T cells from PBMCs. The source is a human donor with Susac syndrome.

This chain joins TRBV6-5 and TRBJ2-5; TRBD2 aligns across 8 bases. V shed 2 bases and J 4 bases; nucleotides not matched to a gene: 15. Germline V gene data show CDR1 as MNHEY and CDR2 as SVGAGI. The CDR3 is made up of 18 amino acids. The CDR3 nucleotides read TGTGCCAGCAGTTACCGAGCCGTTGGGAGCGGGAGACGAGAGACCCAGTACTTC. This sequence encodes CASSYRAVGSGRRETQYF.

V is TRBV3-1 and J is TRBJ2-4; D may match TRBD1 or TRBD2 (6 bases each). The V end lost 4 bases, the J end lost 4 bases, and 11 bases lay between the germline ends. Per the germline V gene, CDR1 is LGHDT and CDR2 is YNNKEL (reference sequence). The CDR3 runs 14 residues. The CDR3 loop is CASSPGAAKNIQYF. The CDR3 nucleotides are TGTGCCAGCAGCCCGGGGGCAGCAAAAAACATTCAGTACTTC.

The gene calls are TRBV21-1 and TRBJ1-2; the tabulated D call, TRBD1, remains unverified against the DNA. TRBV21-1 is a pseudogene locus. The CDR3 length is 16 residues. CDR3 sequence: CASGPGTGGPNYGYTF. In DNA, the CDR3 is TGTGCCTCCGGGCCCGGGACAGGGGGCCCCAACTATGGCTACACCTTC.

V is TRBV12-3 or TRBV12-4 and J is TRBJ2-7; D perhaps matches TRBD2 (5 bases). Trimming stripped 3 bases from V and 6 bases from J, with 9 bases between. This CDR3 is built from 12 residues. The CDR3 here is CASSFRLAEQYF. The CDR3 region has the DNA TGTGCCAGCAGTTTCCGGCTAGCCGAGCAGTACTTC.

V gene TRBV27 combines with J gene TRBJ2-7, with 11 bases fitting TRBD2. The CDR3 loop spans 15 amino acids. The J segment lost 3 bases and the V segment lost 3 bases, leaving 4 bases of the junction unmatched. Germline assignment: CDR1 MNHEY and CDR2 SMNVEV (reference sequence). The CDR3 here is CASSFSGTSGYEQYF. In DNA form, the CDR3 reads TGTGCCAGCAGTTTCTCCGGGACTAGCGGCTACGAGCAGTACTTC.

The V call is TRBV29-1, the J call TRBJ2-1; D tentatively fits TRBD1 or TRBD2 (6 bases each). The CDR3 is 15 residues long. Trimming shortened V by 1 base and J by 9 bases, and 19 bases separated the two germline ends. The germline CDR1 and CDR2 sequences are SQVTM and ANQGSEA. CDR3 sequence (DNA): TGCAGCGTTGAAGTCCACAGGTCCAAGGGGGGTGAGCAGTTCTTC. Translation: CSVEVHRSKGGEQFF.

The V gene is TRBV6-5, the J gene TRBJ1-1, with D tentatively TRBD1 (5 bases). CDR1 and CDR2 from the germline V gene are MNHEY and SVGAGI. The CDR3 totals 14 residues. V was shortened by 5 bases and J by 6 bases, with 16 bases between the two germline ends. Here the CDR3 DNA reads TGTGCCAGCAGTCCCCATGTGGGGCCGGCTGAAGCTTTCTTT. This codes for CASSPHVGPAEAFF.

The V call is TRBV28, the J call TRBJ1-1; tentative D call: TRBD1 (5 bases). The V gene lost 8 bases and the J gene lost 4 bases, with 17 bases spanning the gap. The germline V gene encodes CDR1 MDHEN and CDR2 SYDVKM. This CDR3 region has 14 residues. For the CDR3, the DNA is TGTGCCAGCCGACGGGAAGGGGTGAGCACTGAAGCTTTCTTT. Amino acid sequence: CASRREGVSTEAFF.

The chain couples TRBV15 to TRBJ2-5, with 8 bases fitting TRBD1. The V gene end was trimmed by 0 bases and the J gene end by 4 bases; junction bases not matched to a gene: 7. Germline values: CDR1 LNHNV, CDR2 YYDKDF (reference sequence). The CDR3 contains 16 residues. In nucleotides, the CDR3 is TGTGCCACCAGCAGAGACAGGGGGCACCAAGGAGAGACCCAGTACTTC. Amino acid sequence: CATSRDRGHQGETQYF.

The rearrangement uses TRBV14 and TRBJ1-4; D uncertain. CDR1 is SGHDN and CDR2 is FVKESK in the germline V gene. This CDR3 is 13 amino acids long. Trimming shortened V by 2 bases and J by 8 bases, and 9 bases separated the two germline ends. CDR3 sequence (DNA): TGTGCCAGCAGCCAAAACATGGGGGAAAAACTGTTTTTT. Protein sequence: CASSQNMGEKLFF.

The rearrangement uses TRBV5-1 and TRBJ2-1; 11 bases fit TRBD2. Germline V gene sequence: CDR1 SGHRS, CDR2 YFSETQ. The V gene end was trimmed by 4 bases and the J gene end by 4 bases; junction bases not matched to a gene: 10. The CDR3 is made up of 17 amino acids. As DNA, the CDR3 is TGCGCCAGCAGCCAGATCCCGGGACTAGCGGATTACAATGAGCAGTTCTTC. Amino acid sequence: CASSQIPGLADYNEQFF.

The chain is built from TRBV14 and TRBJ2-1; no firm D call. The V and J ends lost 0 bases and 10 bases respectively, with 13 bases between them. The CDR3 is 14 residues long. CDR1 is SGHDN and CDR2 is FVKESK in the germline V gene. The CDR3 here is CASSQESHGWEQFF. As DNA, the CDR3 is TGTGCCAGCAGCCAAGAAAGCCATGGCTGGGAGCAGTTCTTC.

V usage is TRBV29-1 and J usage is TRBJ2-7; D is uncertain. The germline V gene has CDR1 SQVTM and CDR2 ANQGSEA. V was trimmed by 6 bases and J by 6 bases, leaving 18 bases between them. This CDR3 spans 13 amino acids. In DNA, the CDR3 is TGCAGCGTACAACCGACCATGAAGGGCGAGCAGTACTTC. Translation gives CSVQPTMKGEQYF.

This clonotype turned up a few times. The gene calls are TRBV29-1 and TRBJ2-7; no clear D. The CDR3 is 11 amino acids. Trimming pared 6 bases from V and 4 bases from J, leaving 10 bases between. Germline V CDR1 and CDR2: SQVTM, ANQGSEA. The CDR3 bases are TGCAGCGTCGTCCAGGTTTACGAGCAGTACTTC. Protein sequence: CSVVQVYEQYF.

The CDR3 protein is CASRRTGVETQYF. DNA of the CDR3: TGTGCCAGCAGGCGGACAGGGGTGGAGACCCAGTACTTC. This chain uses TRBV6-5 with TRBJ2-5, with TRBD1 matching over 9 bases. The CDR3 length is 13 residues. The junction had 4 bases not matched to a gene; V was cut back by 6 bases and J by 5 bases. Germline V gives CDR1 MNHEY, CDR2 SVGAGI.

The rearrangement joins TRBV27 to TRBJ1-5, with TRBD1 matching 9 bases. The CDR3 spans 17 residues. V lost 1 base to trimming and J lost 11 bases; unmatched junction nucleotides: 15. Germline V gene lookup returns CDR1 MNHEY and CDR2 SMNVEV (reference sequence). CDR3 amino acids: CASSLLEFGTGIRSQHF. The CDR3 bases are TGTGCCAGCAGTTTATTAGAGTTCGGGACAGGGATCAGGTCCCAGCATTTT.

The J gene is TRBJ2-1, the V gene TRBV5-1; D is possibly TRBD1 (5 bases). The CDR3 has 11 residues. Between the trimmed V and J ends, which lost 1 base and 10 bases, there was a span of 6 bases. Looked up from germline, CDR1 is SGHRS and CDR2 is YFSETQ. DNA for the CDR3: TGCGCCAGCAGCTTGCGGACAGAGCAGTTCTTC. Its translation: CASSLRTEQFF.

This clonotype was seen once. This chain links TRBV7-8 with TRBJ2-2, with a tentative D call TRBD1 (6 bases). V lost 5 bases and J lost 0, with 19 bases in between. Germline V gene sequence: CDR1 SGHVS, CDR2 FQNEAQ. This CDR3 region has 18 residues. The CDR3 spells CASSTGQPLQPNTGELFF. The CDR3 nucleotides are TGTGCCAGCAGCACCGGACAGCCACTACAGCCGAACACCGGGGAGCTGTTTTTT.

The chain uses TRBV20-1 and TRBJ2-7, with D unclear. V was shortened by 1 base and J by 6 bases, with 19 bases between the two germline ends. Germline V gene sequence: CDR1 DFQATT, CDR2 SNEGSKA (reference sequence). This CDR3 is built from 15 residues. CDR3 amino acids: CSARGGRILLGEQYF. CDR3 DNA sequence: TGCAGTGCTAGAGGAGGACGTATCCTTCTGGGCGAGCAGTACTTC.

The chain is built from TRBV3-1 and TRBJ2-7; D uncertain. The CDR3 consists of 13 residues. Trimming took 1 base from V and 6 from J, leaving 10 bases between them. Per germline, CDR1 LGHDT and CDR2 YNNKEL (reference sequence). DNA for the CDR3: TGTGCCAGCAGCCAAGTTCGGAATTCCGAGCAGTACTTC. Translated: CASSQVRNSEQYF.

The genes are TRBV29-1 and TRBJ1-2; 7 bases agree with TRBD1. V lost 4 bases to trimming and J lost 2 bases; unmatched junction nucleotides: 4. Germline-derived CDR1 and CDR2 are SQVTM and ANQGSEA. The CDR3 length is 13 residues. CDR3 protein: CSVGGTENYGYTF. The CDR3 DNA reads TGCAGCGTTGGGGGGACAGAAAACTATGGCTACACCTTC.

The rearrangement links TRBV18 to TRBJ1-1, with 9 bases that match TRBD1. This CDR3 has 15 amino acids. The junction had 1 base not matched to a gene; V was cut back by 1 base and J by 1 base. CDR1 is KGHSH and CDR2 is LQKENI in the germline V gene. This chain's CDR3 is CASSPRDRANTEAFF. The CDR3 DNA reads as TGTGCCAGCTCACCACGGGACAGGGCGAACACTGAAGCTTTCTTT.

This clonotype came up once. The chain is built from TRBV3-1 and TRBJ2-5; D remains unclear. Trimming left V 0 bases short and J 2 bases short, with 7 bases between. Germline CDR1 is LGHDT and CDR2 is YNNKEL (reference sequence). CDR3 length: 14 residues. The CDR3 sequence: CASSQDGGQETQYF. The CDR3 region has the DNA TGTGCCAGCAGCCAAGATGGTGGTCAAGAGACCCAGTACTTC.

The CDR3 loop is CASSQSRGSGNTIYF. DNA of the CDR3: TGCGCCAGCAGTCAATCAAGGGGATCTGGAAACACCATATATTTT. The chain couples TRBV23-1 to TRBJ1-3; the D gene is possibly TRBD1 (5 bases). Being an ORF, TRBV23-1 has a function that is uncertain. CDR3 length: 15 amino acids. V shed 0 bases and J shed 1 base, with 7 bases lying between them.

CDR3 sequence: CSARFGGPRSEAFF. In DNA form, the CDR3 reads TGCAGTGCTAGATTTGGGGGGCCGAGGTCTGAAGCTTTCTTT. This sequence joins TRBV20-1 and TRBJ1-1, with a tentative D call TRBD1 (6 bases). V was pared by 2 bases and J by 6 bases, with 16 bases between. The germline gives CDR1 DFQATT, CDR2 SNEGSKA (reference sequence). This CDR3 has 14 residues.

The chain combines TRBV27 with TRBJ2-1, with TRBD2 matching over 9 bases. Germline V gene lookup returns CDR1 MNHEY and CDR2 SMNVEV (reference sequence). The V segment lost 1 base and the J segment 3 bases; nucleotides outside the gene matches: 1. The CDR3 runs to 15 residues. The CDR3 region is CASSLYSGSYNEQFF. CDR3 DNA: TGTGCCAGCAGTTTATATAGCGGGAGCTACAATGAGCAGTTCTTC.

This chain links TRBV25-1 with TRBJ2-2; D is undetermined. Germline values: CDR1 MGHDK, CDR2 SYGVNS. CDR3 size: 13 residues. V lost 0 bases and J 6 bases, leaving 5 bases between the germline ends. Here the CDR3 reads CASSEYPPGELFF. The CDR3 DNA reads as TGTGCCAGCAGTGAATATCCCCCCGGGGAGCTGTTTTTT.

The V and J genes are TRBV5-1 and TRBJ2-5, with D maybe TRBD2 (6 bases). Deletions cut 4 bases from V and 5 bases from J, with 12 bases between. Germline V gives CDR1 SGHRS, CDR2 YFSETQ. This CDR3 spans 13 amino acids. In DNA form, the CDR3 reads TGCGCCAGCAGCCGGGACTTCGGGGAGACCCAGTACTTC. This codes for CASSRDFGETQYF. Together with reference TRBV5-1 and TRBJ2-5, the CDR3 gives the full variable domain: KAGVTQTPRYLIKTRGQQVTLSCSPISGHRSVSWYQQTPGQGLQFLFEYFSETQRNKGNFPGRFSGRQFSNSRSEMNVSTLELGDSALYLCASSRDFGETQYFGPGTRLLVL.

This chain uses TRBV3-1 with TRBJ2-5, with D unresolved. This CDR3 is 15 amino acids long. Trimming took 3 bases from V and 2 from J, leaving 13 bases between them. CDR1 is LGHDT and CDR2 is YNNKEL in the germline V gene (reference sequence). The CDR3 sequence is CASSQLEQVQETQYF. Here the CDR3 DNA reads TGTGCCAGCAGCCAGCTGGAGCAAGTACAAGAGACCCAGTACTTC.

This rearrangement joins TRBV27 to TRBJ2-7; tentative D call: TRBD2 (6 bases). The CDR3 length is 13 residues. V shed 5 bases and J shed 6 bases, with 14 bases lying between them. CDR1 and CDR2 from the germline V gene are MNHEY and SMNVEV (reference sequence). CDR3 coding DNA: TGTGCCAGCAGTCCCGCGGGAACTGGCGAGCAGTACTTC. This encodes CASSPAGTGEQYF.

The rearrangement joins TRBV9 to TRBJ1-2, with a tentative D call TRBD1 (5 bases). CDR1 is SGDLS and CDR2 is YYNGEE in the germline V gene. Trimming pared 2 bases from V and 2 bases from J, leaving 10 bases between. CDR3 length equals 14 residues. The CDR3: CASSVTTANYGYTF. Here the CDR3 DNA reads TGTGCCAGCAGCGTGACGACAGCAAACTATGGCTACACCTTC.